The 19 T cell receptor beta chains below were found in one sample sequenced in a study of T cell responses to AZD1222 COVID-19 vaccine. Profiling relied on immunoSEQ multiplex PCR, and the TCRdb table lists in-frame clones only, not all of them. The repertoire consists of roughly 120,000 clones, with about nine tenths occurring once and the leading ten covering roughly 4.2%. The sample here was peripheral blood, taken on day 0 of AZD1222 vaccination. The receptor set was obtained from an adult in good health.

The chain is built from TRBV5-6 and TRBJ1-2, with TRBD1 as a possible D gene (5 bases). This CDR3 region has 13 residues. CDR1 is SGHDT, CDR2 YYEEEE, per germline. V shed 4 bases and J shed 4 bases, with 11 bases lying between them. CDR3 nucleotide sequence: TGTGCCAGCAGCCGGAGCGGGGGCTATGGCTACACCTTC. Translating it yields CASSRSGGYGYTF.

This CDR3 is CASSFGTVTYEQYF. The CDR3 DNA reads as TGTGCCAGCAGTTTCGGGACGGTCACCTACGAGCAGTACTTC. The V gene is TRBV5-4, the J gene TRBJ2-7; perhaps D is TRBD1 or TRBD2 (5 bases each). V lost 5 bases and J 2 bases, leaving 14 bases between the germline ends. The V gene's germline CDR1 is SGHNT and CDR2 YYREEE (reference sequence). This CDR3 region has 14 residues.

The V and J genes are TRBV10-3 and TRBJ1-1; D is undetermined. The CDR3 totals 14 residues. Germline values: CDR1 ENHRY, CDR2 SYGVKD. V was pared by 6 bases and J by 5 bases, with 16 bases between. The CDR3 DNA reads as TGTGCCATCAGCTTCCAAGGTAGTGATACTGAAGCTTTCTTT. It codes for CAISFQGSDTEAFF.

This chain links TRBV7-9 with TRBJ2-7; D possibly corresponds to TRBD1 (6 bases). The CDR3 extends over 13 amino acids. The V gene's germline CDR1 is SEHNR and CDR2 FQNEAQ (reference sequence). The ends were cut back, 1 base at V and 6 bases at J, with 10 bases in the middle. The CDR3 reads CASSLETGGEQYF. In DNA, the CDR3 is TGTGCCAGCAGCTTAGAGACAGGTGGCGAGCAGTACTTC.

The chain is built from TRBV11-2 and TRBJ2-2; 7 bases line up with TRBD1. The CDR3 extends over 15 amino acids. The V gene end was trimmed by 8 bases and the J gene end by 0 bases; junction bases not matched to a gene: 6. The germline CDR1 and CDR2 sequences are SGHAT and FQNNGV. The CDR3 spells CASRTGETNTGELFF. Here the CDR3 DNA reads TGTGCCAGCCGAACAGGGGAAACGAACACCGGGGAGCTGTTTTTT. Using reference TRBV11-2 and TRBJ2-2 for the parts outside the CDR3, the full variable domain is EAGVAQSPRYKIIEKRQSVAFWCNPISGHATLYWYQQILGQGPKLLIQFQNNGVVDDSQLPKDRFSAERLKGVDSTLKIQPAKLEDSAVYLCASRTGETNTGELFFGEGSRLTVL.

V and J are TRBV19 and TRBJ1-1; 7 nucleotides match TRBD1. V lost 5 bases and J lost 10; bases outside the gene matches: 7. The CDR3 sequence is 12 residues long. Germline loops: CDR1 LNHDA, CDR2 SQIVND (reference sequence). CDR3 nucleotide sequence: TGTGCCAGTAGTCCACAGACAGGGATAGCTTTCTTT. As protein: CASSPQTGIAFF.

This clone was seen only a few times. The chain uses TRBV6-1 and TRBJ1-6, with D perhaps TRBD1 (6 bases). Germline loops: CDR1 MNHNS, CDR2 SASEGT. This CDR3 has 16 residues. V dropped 0 bases and J dropped 6 bases, with 12 bases sitting between them. The CDR3 spells CASSEAGGQGNSPLHF. In DNA form, the CDR3 reads TGTGCCAGCAGTGAAGCGGGGGGGCAGGGTAATTCACCCCTCCACTTT.

The chain employs TRBV6-1 and TRBJ1-2; TRBD1 might be the D (5 bases). Trimming removed 3 bases from V and 4 bases from J, with 18 bases in between. The germline V gene encodes CDR1 MNHNS and CDR2 SASEGT. This CDR3 region has 16 residues. The CDR3 sequence: CASSEKAGPILYGYTF. CDR3 sequence (DNA): TGTGCCAGCAGTGAGAAGGCAGGGCCCATCCTCTATGGCTACACCTTC.

The count of this clone is one. The chain links TRBV5-1 to TRBJ1-5; TRBD1 agrees at 10 bases. CDR3 length equals 15 residues. With V trimmed by 4 bases and J by 6 bases, 7 bases remained unmatched. Per the germline V gene, CDR1 is SGHRS and CDR2 is YFSETQ. CDR3 in amino acids: CASSMGTGASQPQHF. Here the CDR3 DNA reads TGCGCCAGCAGCATGGGGACAGGGGCCAGTCAGCCCCAGCATTTT.

This chain joins TRBV10-1 and TRBJ2-3, with 10 bases aligning to TRBD2. Looked up from germline, CDR1 is WNHNN and CDR2 is SYGVQD (reference sequence). Unmatched junction bases numbered 7, after V lost 3 bases and J lost 4 bases. This CDR3 has 16 amino acids. The CDR3 nucleotides are TGCGCCAGCAGTGACCCAGCGGGAGGGCCGTCAGATACGCAGTATTTT. Its translation is CASSDPAGGPSDTQYF.

The chain carries TRBV5-1 and TRBJ1-6; 8 bases line up with TRBD1. Trimming cost V 5 bases and J 5 bases; bases outside gene matches: 6. Germline CDR1 and CDR2: SGHRS and YFSETQ. CDR3 length equals 15 residues. In DNA, the CDR3 is TGCGCCAGCAGGTGGACAGGGTTCGATAATTCACCCCTCCACTTT. It codes for CASRWTGFDNSPLHF.

The rearrangement joins TRBV19 to TRBJ2-2; D is unclear. The ends were cut back, 5 bases at V and 4 bases at J, with 14 bases in the middle. In germline, CDR1 is LNHDA, CDR2 SQIVND (reference sequence). This CDR3 comprises 15 residues. CDR3 DNA: TGTGCCAGTAGTCCCTCTAGTCTCGGCACCGGGGAGCTGTTTTTT. Translation gives CASSPSSLGTGELFF.

The chain uses TRBV7-2 and TRBJ2-2, with 10 bases matching TRBD2. With V trimmed by 1 base and J by 5 bases, 1 base remained unmatched. CDR3 size: 15 residues. Looked up from germline, CDR1 is SGHTA and CDR2 is FQGNSA. The CDR3 is CASSLGTSGTGELFF. The CDR3, as DNA: TGTGCCAGCAGCTTAGGGACTAGCGGAACCGGGGAGCTGTTTTTT. The complete variable domain, with remaining parts taken from reference TRBV7-2 and TRBJ2-2, reads GAGVSQSPSNKVTEKGKDVELRCDPISGHTALYWYRQSLGQGLEFLIYFQGNSAPDKSGLPSDRFSAERTGGSVSTLTIQRTQQEDSAVYLCASSLGTSGTGELFFGEGSRLTVL.

The V and J genes are TRBV24-1 and TRBJ2-1, with 8 bases aligning to TRBD2. With V trimmed by 8 bases and J by 7 bases, 12 bases remained unmatched. Looked up from germline, CDR1 is KGHDR and CDR2 is SFDVKD. The CDR3 length is 15 residues. CDR3 region: CATTNGGGAGNEQFF. In nucleotides, the CDR3 is TGTGCCACCACCAACGGGGGGGGCGCGGGGAATGAGCAGTTCTTC.

The rearrangement links TRBV3-1 (or the pseudogene TRBV3-2) to TRBJ2-7; D remains unclear. V was clipped by 0 bases and J by 4 bases, with 10 bases between them. Germline loops: CDR1 LGHDT, CDR2 YNNKEL (reference sequence). CDR3 length equals 14 residues. Written as DNA, the CDR3 is TGTGCCAGCAGCCAAGATTTTGCAGCATACGAGCAGTACTTC. It codes for CASSQDFAAYEQYF.

The chain recombines TRBV6-4 with TRBJ2-2, with TRBD2 matching 9 bases. The CDR3 sequence is 17 residues long. The ends lost 5 bases at V and 0 bases at J; junction bases unmatched: 7. The germline V gene encodes CDR1 MRHNA and CDR2 SNTAGT. CDR3 in DNA: TGTGCCAGCAGTCAACTAGCGGGTCACGCGAACACCGGGGAGCTGTTTTTT. This encodes CASSQLAGHANTGELFF.

This rearrangement joins TRBV12-3 or TRBV12-4 to TRBJ1-5; no clear D gene. The V gene lost 3 bases and the J gene lost 4 bases, with 4 bases spanning the gap. This CDR3 is built from 12 residues. The CDR3 protein is CASSFWNQPQHF. The CDR3 region has the DNA TGTGCCAGCAGTTTCTGGAATCAGCCCCAGCATTTT.

This chain connects TRBV9 to TRBJ1-6; D is perhaps TRBD1 (5 bases). Germline values: CDR1 SGDLS, CDR2 YYNGEE. This CDR3 spans 14 amino acids. Deletions cut 0 bases from V and 7 bases from J, with 8 bases between. CDR3 sequence reads: CASSVGGDNSPLHF. In DNA form, the CDR3 reads TGTGCCAGCAGCGTAGGAGGGGACAATTCACCCCTCCACTTT.

The gene calls are TRBV10-2 and TRBJ2-1; the match to TRBD2 covers 8 bases. Germline CDR1 reads WSHSY; CDR2 reads SAAADI. V shed 2 bases, J shed 7 bases, and the junction held 1 base outside the gene matches. CDR3 length equals 13 residues. DNA of the CDR3: TGCGCCAGCAGTGAGCGGGAGGGTAATGAGCAGTTCTTC. Its translation: CASSEREGNEQFF.